A selection of T cell receptor beta chains follows, all from one sample in a study of vaccination and CD4 T cells after COVID-19. Their antigens are not known. TCRdb re-called the PCR reads through MiXCR, storing one row per CDR3 protein. The sample records about 15,000 distinct CDR3 sequences, under 70% being singletons. Specimen: CD4+ T cells from blood, cultured in vitro. These receptors were collected from a human donor who had recovered from COVID-19. The CDR3 runs from the conserved cysteine through the conserved F or W. A D gene is named only where the DNA matches it firmly. Rows give clone size only sometimes, using once, few, many, or a class for an expanded clone.

j_call v_call d_call clone_size cdr3_aa cdr3_nt
TRBJ2-1 TRBV7-6 TRBD1 - CASSYKTGNNEQFF TGTGCCAGCAGCTATAAGACAGGGAACAATGAGCAGTTCTTC
TRBJ2-7 TRBV2 - - CASGSREYYEQYF TGTGCCAGCGGCAGTCGGGAGTACTACGAGCAGTACTTC
TRBJ2-2 TRBV27 - - CASSLGGSWYTGELFF TGTGCCAGCAGTTTAGGGGGGTCTTGGTACACCGGGGAGCTGTTTTTT
TRBJ1-2 TRBV18 - medium-sized CASSPEGSLVYGYTF TGTGCCAGCTCACCAGAAGGGTCCCTAGTTTATGGCTACACCTTC
TRBJ2-1 TRBV6-1 TRBD2 - CASIVTTSGGDEQFF TGTGCCAGCATAGTCACGACTAGCGGGGGAGATGAGCAGTTCTTC
TRBJ2-5 TRBV7-2 - - CASSLVAKETQYF TGTGCCAGCAGCTTAGTAGCGAAAGAGACCCAGTACTTC
TRBJ2-1 TRBV12-5 - - CASGLGMGAEQFF -
TRBJ2-7 TRBV28 - few CASSVPGSSYEQYF TGTGCCAGCAGCGTGCCGGGATCCTCCTACGAGCAGTACTTC
TRBJ2-2 TRBV27 - few CASSPVIHSSMGLGELFF TGTGCCAGCAGCCCGGTAATCCATTCCAGTATGGGATTGGGGGAGCTGTTTTTT
TRBJ2-1 TRBV10-2 - - CASTPGPYNEQFF TGCGCCAGCACCCCAGGGCCTTACAATGAGCAGTTCTTC
TRBJ2-5 TRBV7-8 TRBD2 few CASSPGRWSGGSWETQYF TGTGCCAGCAGCCCCGGGAGGTGGAGCGGGGGCTCTTGGGAGACCCAGTACTTC
TRBJ1-2 TRBV6-4 - once CASSGGSGYTF TGTGCCAGCAGTGGGGGAAGTGGCTACACCTTC
TRBJ1-6 TRBV2 - - CASRAQSDNSPLHF TGTGCCAGCAGAGCACAGAGCGATAATTCACCCCTCCACTTT
TRBJ2-7 TRBV5-1 - - CASSPSGGTYEQYF TGCGCCAGCAGCCCTAGTGGGGGGACCTACGAGCAGTACTTC
TRBJ2-2 TRBV11-3 - - CASSPGGGLAGELFF TGTGCCAGCAGCCCAGGGGGGGGATTAGCCGGGGAGCTGTTTTTT
TRBJ1-2 TRBV2 TRBD1 - CASSGDSSTVGYGYTF TGTGCCAGCAGTGGGGACAGCTCTACAGTGGGCTATGGCTACACCTTC
TRBJ2-3 TRBV19 TRBD2 - CASRGGTTSTDTQYF TGTGCCAGTCGGGGGGGTACAACGAGCACAGATACGCAGTATTTT
TRBJ1-5 TRBV19 TRBD1 - CASTLTGFGGQPQHF TGTGCCAGTACCCTGACAGGGTTTGGTGGTCAGCCCCAGCATTTT
TRBJ2-1 TRBV12-3/TRBV12-4 - - CASSFEKGEQFF TGTGCCAGCAGTTTCGAGAAGGGTGAGCAGTTCTTC
TRBJ1-1 TRBV19 - - CASRRWSTEAFF TGTGCCAGTAGGAGGTGGAGCACTGAAGCTTTCTTT
TRBJ2-5 TRBV24-1 TRBD2 few CATSDRGLVGQETQYF TGTGCCACCAGTGACCGGGGACTAGTAGGTCAAGAGACCCAGTACTTC
TRBJ1-5 TRBV7-9 - - CASARTGNQPQHF TGTGCCAGCGCCCGCACTGGCAATCAGCCCCAGCATTTT
TRBJ1-5 TRBV20-1 TRBD1 - CSARSSTGGGPQHF TGCAGTGCTAGATCCTCGACAGGGGGTGGGCCCCAGCATTTT
TRBJ1-1 TRBV19 - - CASSITGRPTGTEAFF TGTGCCAGTAGTATAACAGGGAGACCCACGGGCACTGAAGCTTTCTTT
TRBJ2-7 TRBV9 TRBD2 - CASSPSLAGEQYF TGTGCCAGCAGCCCCTCCCTAGCGGGTGAGCAGTACTTC
TRBJ2-1 TRBV10-1 - - CASSESGGLEQFF TGCGCCAGCAGTGAGTCAGGGGGGCTAGAGCAGTTCTTC
TRBJ2-1 TRBV20-1 TRBD2 few CSANPLTTSGYNEQFF TGCAGTGCTAACCCCCTTACGACTAGCGGGTACAATGAGCAGTTCTTC
TRBJ1-1 TRBV19 TRBD1 - CASSIRGTGVTEAFF TGTGCCAGTAGTATAAGGGGGACAGGGGTCACTGAAGCTTTCTTT
TRBJ2-4 TRBV19 - - CASSLNGNIQYF TGTGCCAGTAGTCTTAACGGGAACATTCAGTACTTC
TRBJ2-5 TRBV12-3/TRBV12-4 - - CASSLGGLVETQYF TGTGCCAGCAGTTTAGGGGGGCTGGTAGAGACCCAGTACTTC
TRBJ2-2 TRBV7-2 TRBD2 - CASSSPGLAGANTGELFF TGTGCCAGCAGCTCGCCGGGACTAGCGGGAGCGAACACCGGGGAGCTGTTTTTT
TRBJ2-1 TRBV7-8 TRBD2 - CASRAGGSYNEQFF TGTGCCAGCAGGGCGGGAGGCTCCTACAATGAGCAGTTCTTC
TRBJ2-7 TRBV6-1 TRBD1 few CASSLRDRGTYEQYF TGTGCCAGCAGTCTCCGGGACAGGGGCACCTACGAGCAGTACTTC
TRBJ2-3 TRBV28 - - CASSLGGSDTQYF TGTGCCAGCAGTTTAGGCGGGTCTGATACGCAGTATTTT
TRBJ1-4 TRBV15 TRBD1 - CATSSQGVNEKLFF TGTGCCACCAGCAGCCAGGGGGTTAATGAAAAACTGTTTTTT
TRBJ2-3 TRBV24-1 TRBD2 few CATSDSGLAGADTQYF TGTGCCACCAGTGATTCCGGACTAGCGGGAGCAGATACGCAGTATTTT
TRBJ2-5 TRBV27 TRBD1 few CASSSRQGASTKTQYF TGTGCCAGCAGTTCCAGACAGGGTGCCAGTACGAAGACCCAGTACTTC
TRBJ1-2 TRBV7-2 - - CASSLARGANYGYTF TGTGCCAGCAGCTTAGCTCGGGGGGCTAACTATGGCTACACCTTC
TRBJ1-1 TRBV2 - - CASSEERGGAFF TGTGCCAGCAGCGAAGAACGGGGGGGAGCTTTCTTT
TRBJ2-5 TRBV6-2/TRBV6-3 TRBD2 - CASSSLRRHTSGQETQYF TGTGCCAGCAGCTCTCTACGGCGACACACTAGCGGGCAAGAGACCCAGTACTTC
TRBJ2-3 TRBV19 - - CASSISDYTDTQYF TGTGCCAGTAGTATATCAGACTACACAGATACGCAGTATTTT
TRBJ2-5 TRBV19 - few CASSLNIQETQYF TGTGCCAGTAGCCTGAACATACAAGAGACCCAGTACTTC
TRBJ2-5 TRBV5-4 - - CASSRTGGVETQYF TGTGCCAGCAGCCGCACAGGGGGGGTGGAGACCCAGTACTTC
TRBJ2-3 TRBV29-1 TRBD2 - CSALAGGGTDTQYF TGCAGCGCCTTAGCGGGAGGAGGCACAGATACGCAGTATTTT
TRBJ1-2 TRBV28 - - CASSLVGGAWGYTF TGTGCCAGCAGTTTAGTGGGGGGCGCATGGGGCTACACCTTC
TRBJ1-1 TRBV12-3/TRBV12-4 - - CASSLGPNTEAFF TGTGCCAGCAGTTTAGGTCCAAACACTGAAGCTTTCTTT
TRBJ1-1 TRBV6-1 - few CASSEDGDRMAFF TGTGCCAGCAGCGAAGACGGGGACCGAATGGCTTTCTTT
TRBJ2-6 TRBV24-1 - few CATNSASGANVLTF TGTGCCACCAATTCTGCCTCCGGGGCCAACGTCCTGACTTTC
TRBJ1-3 TRBV12-3/TRBV12-4 - - CASSAGANSGNTIYF TGTGCCAGCAGCGCGGGGGCGAACTCTGGAAACACCATATATTTT
TRBJ2-3 TRBV18 - - CASSPRADTQYF TGTGCCAGCTCTCCCCGTGCAGATACGCAGTATTTT
TRBJ2-7 TRBV7-2 TRBD2 - CASKGLASNEQYF TGTGCCAGCAAAGGACTAGCGTCGAACGAGCAGTACTTC
TRBJ2-3 TRBV19 - medium-sized CASSIGYGLISTDTQYF TGTGCCAGTAGTATCGGCTACGGCCTAATTAGCACAGATACGCAGTATTTT
TRBJ2-7 TRBV7-9 - - CASSLSKSGKGEQYF TGTGCCAGCAGCTTAAGTAAGTCCGGGAAGGGCGAGCAGTACTTC
TRBJ1-1 TRBV5-5 - - CASSLAGAGLATEAFF TGTGCCAGCAGCTTGGCCGGGGCAGGCCTGGCCACTGAAGCTTTCTTT
TRBJ2-5 TRBV10-3 TRBD1 - CAISPTGGSQETQYF TGTGCCATCAGCCCGACAGGGGGCTCCCAAGAGACCCAGTACTTC
TRBJ2-3 TRBV20-1 - - CSVEGGSTDTQYF TGCAGTGTTGAGGGGGGTAGCACAGATACGCAGTATTTT
TRBJ2-1 TRBV4-2 TRBD2 - CASSHGLAGGYNEQFF TGTGCCAGCAGCCACGGACTAGCGGGGGGGTACAATGAGCAGTTCTTC
TRBJ2-7 TRBV6-5 - - CASSFGLPNSYEQYF TGTGCCAGCAGTTTTGGGCTACCCAACTCCTACGAGCAGTACTTC